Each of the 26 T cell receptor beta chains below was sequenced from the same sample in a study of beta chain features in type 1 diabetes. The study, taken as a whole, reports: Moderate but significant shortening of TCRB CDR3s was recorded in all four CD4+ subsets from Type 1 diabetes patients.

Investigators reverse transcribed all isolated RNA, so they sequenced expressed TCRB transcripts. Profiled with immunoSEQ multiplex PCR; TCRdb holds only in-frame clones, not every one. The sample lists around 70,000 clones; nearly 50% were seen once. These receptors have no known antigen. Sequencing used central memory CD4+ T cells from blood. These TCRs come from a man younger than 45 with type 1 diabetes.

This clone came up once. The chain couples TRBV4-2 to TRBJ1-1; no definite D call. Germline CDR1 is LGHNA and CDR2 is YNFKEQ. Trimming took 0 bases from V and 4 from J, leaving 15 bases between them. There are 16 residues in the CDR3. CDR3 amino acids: CASSQEVSGLGTEAFF. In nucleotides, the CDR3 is TGTGCCAGCAGCCAAGAAGTATCCGGGTTGGGCACTGAAGCTTTCTTT.

In DNA form, the CDR3 reads TGTGCCAGCAGCTCTGGACTAGCGGGAGTCTCTGAGCAGTTCTTC. Translated, it gives CASSSGLAGVSEQFF. The V gene is TRBV7-9, the J gene TRBJ2-1; 13 bases line up with TRBD2. The CDR3 length is 15 residues. Germline loops: CDR1 SEHNR, CDR2 FQNEAQ (reference sequence). V lost 4 bases and J lost 9; bases outside the gene matches: 6.

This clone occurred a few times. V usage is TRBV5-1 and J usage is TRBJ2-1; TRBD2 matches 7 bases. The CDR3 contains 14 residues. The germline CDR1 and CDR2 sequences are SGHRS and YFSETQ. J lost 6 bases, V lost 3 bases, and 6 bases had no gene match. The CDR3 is CASSYGLVGNEQFF. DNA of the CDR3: TGCGCCAGCAGCTACGGACTAGTAGGCAATGAGCAGTTCTTC.

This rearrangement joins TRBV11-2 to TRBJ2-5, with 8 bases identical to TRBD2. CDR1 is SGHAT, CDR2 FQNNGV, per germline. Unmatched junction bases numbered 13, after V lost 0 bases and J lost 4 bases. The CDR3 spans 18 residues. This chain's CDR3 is CASSLDHPGRGVGETQYF. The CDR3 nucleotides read TGTGCCAGCAGCTTAGACCACCCAGGGCGGGGGGTTGGAGAGACCCAGTACTTC.

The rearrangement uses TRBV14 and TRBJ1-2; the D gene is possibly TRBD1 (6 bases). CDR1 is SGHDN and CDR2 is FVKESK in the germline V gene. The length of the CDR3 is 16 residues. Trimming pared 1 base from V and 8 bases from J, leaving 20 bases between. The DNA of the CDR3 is TGTGCCAGCAGCCAAGTGGGGGGGCAGTCTCCGAGCGGCTACACCTTC. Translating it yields CASSQVGGQSPSGYTF. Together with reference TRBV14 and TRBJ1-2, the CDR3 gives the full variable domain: EAGVTQFPSHSVIEKGQTVTLRCDPISGHDNLYWYRRVMGKEIKFLLHFVKESKQDESGMPNNRFLAERTGGTYSTLKVQPAELEDSGVYFCASSQVGGQSPSGYTFGSGTRLTVV.

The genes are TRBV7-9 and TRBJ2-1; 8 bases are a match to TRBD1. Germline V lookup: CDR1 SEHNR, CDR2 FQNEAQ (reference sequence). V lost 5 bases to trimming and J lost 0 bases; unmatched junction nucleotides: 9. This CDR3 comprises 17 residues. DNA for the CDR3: TGTGCCAGCAGCCGGATTACCGGGACAGGCTCCTACAATGAGCAGTTCTTC. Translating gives CASSRITGTGSYNEQFF. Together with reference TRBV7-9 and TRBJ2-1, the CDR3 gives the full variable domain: DTGVSQNPRHKITKRGQNVTFRCDPISEHNRLYWYRQTLGQGPEFLTYFQNEAQLEKSRLLSDRFSAERPKGSFSTLEIQRTEQGDSAMYLCASSRITGTGSYNEQFFGPGTRLTVL.

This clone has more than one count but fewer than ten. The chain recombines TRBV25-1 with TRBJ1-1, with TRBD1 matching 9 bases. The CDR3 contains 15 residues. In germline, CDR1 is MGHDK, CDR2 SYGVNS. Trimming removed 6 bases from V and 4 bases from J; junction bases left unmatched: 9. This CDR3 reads CASSPRDRVGTEAFF. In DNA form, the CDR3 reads TGTGCCAGCAGCCCTCGGGACAGGGTAGGCACTGAAGCTTTCTTT.

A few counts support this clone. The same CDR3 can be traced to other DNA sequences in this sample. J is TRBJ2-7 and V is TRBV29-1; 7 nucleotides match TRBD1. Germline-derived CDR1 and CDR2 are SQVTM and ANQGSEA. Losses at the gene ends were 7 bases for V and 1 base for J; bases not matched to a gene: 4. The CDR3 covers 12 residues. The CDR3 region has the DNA TGCAGCGCCGGGGACAGTTCCTACGAGCAGTACTTC. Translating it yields CSAGDSSYEQYF.

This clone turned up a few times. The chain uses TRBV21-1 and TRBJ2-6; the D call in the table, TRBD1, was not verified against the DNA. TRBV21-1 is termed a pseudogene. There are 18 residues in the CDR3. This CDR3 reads CASSKSLHPGSGANVLTF. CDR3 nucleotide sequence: TGTGCCAGCAGCAAAAGTTTACACCCTGGCTCTGGGGCCAACGTCCTGACTTTC.

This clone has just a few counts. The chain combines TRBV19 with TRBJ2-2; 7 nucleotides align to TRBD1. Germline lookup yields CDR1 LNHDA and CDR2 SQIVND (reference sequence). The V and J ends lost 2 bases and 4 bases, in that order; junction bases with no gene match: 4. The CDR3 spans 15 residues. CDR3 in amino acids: CASSIHRGGTGELFF. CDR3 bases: TGTGCCAGTAGTATACACAGGGGTGGCACCGGGGAGCTGTTTTTT.

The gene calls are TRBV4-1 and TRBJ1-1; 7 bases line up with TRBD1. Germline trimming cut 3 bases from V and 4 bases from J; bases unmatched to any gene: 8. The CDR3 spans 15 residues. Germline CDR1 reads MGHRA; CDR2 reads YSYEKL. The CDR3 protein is CASSHADRPGTEAFF. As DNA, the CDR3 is TGCGCCAGCAGCCACGCGGACAGGCCAGGCACTGAAGCTTTCTTT.

The CDR3 spells CASRDSLADTGELFF. DNA for the CDR3: TGCGCCAGCAGGGACAGTCTGGCGGACACCGGGGAGCTGTTTTTT. The chain links TRBV10-1 to TRBJ2-2; D is perhaps TRBD1 (6 bases). Trimming took off 6 bases at V and 3 bases at J, with 14 bases between the two ends. In germline, CDR1 is WNHNN, CDR2 SYGVQD (reference sequence). The CDR3 runs 15 residues.

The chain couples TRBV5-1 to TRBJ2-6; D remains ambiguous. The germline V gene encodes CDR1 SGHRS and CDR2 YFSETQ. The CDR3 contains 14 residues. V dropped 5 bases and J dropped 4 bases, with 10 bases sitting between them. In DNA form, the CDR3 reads TGCGCCAGCAGTCTGTCCGCGGGGGCCAACGTCCTGACTTTC. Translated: CASSLSAGANVLTF.

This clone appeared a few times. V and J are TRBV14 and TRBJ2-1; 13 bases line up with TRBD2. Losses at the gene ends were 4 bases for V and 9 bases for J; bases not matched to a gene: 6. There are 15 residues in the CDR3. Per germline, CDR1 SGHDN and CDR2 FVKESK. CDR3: CASSPGLAGDREQFF. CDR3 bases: TGTGCCAGCAGCCCTGGACTAGCGGGGGATCGTGAGCAGTTCTTC. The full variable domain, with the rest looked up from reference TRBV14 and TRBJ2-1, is EAGVTQFPSHSVIEKGQTVTLRCDPISGHDNLYWYRRVMGKEIKFLLHFVKESKQDESGMPNNRFLAERTGGTYSTLKVQPAELEDSGVYFCASSPGLAGDREQFFGPGTRLTVL.

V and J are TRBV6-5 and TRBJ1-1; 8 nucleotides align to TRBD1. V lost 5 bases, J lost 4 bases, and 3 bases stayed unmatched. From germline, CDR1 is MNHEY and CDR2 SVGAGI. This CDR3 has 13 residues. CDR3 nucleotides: TGTGCCAGCAGTGACAGGGGTAGCACTGAAGCTTTCTTT. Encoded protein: CASSDRGSTEAFF.

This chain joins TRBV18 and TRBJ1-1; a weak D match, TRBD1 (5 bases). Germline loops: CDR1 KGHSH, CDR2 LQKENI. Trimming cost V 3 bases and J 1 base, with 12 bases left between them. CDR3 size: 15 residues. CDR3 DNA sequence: TGTGCCAGCTCACCGAGTGGGGCCACGAACACTGAAGCTTTCTTT. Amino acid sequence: CASSPSGATNTEAFF.

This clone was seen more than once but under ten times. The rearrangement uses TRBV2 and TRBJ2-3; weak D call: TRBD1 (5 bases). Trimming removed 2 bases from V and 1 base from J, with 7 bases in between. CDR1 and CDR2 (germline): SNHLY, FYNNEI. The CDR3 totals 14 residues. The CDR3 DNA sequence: TGTGCCAGCAGTGAACAGGGCCGCACAGATACGCAGTATTTT. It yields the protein CASSEQGRTDTQYF.

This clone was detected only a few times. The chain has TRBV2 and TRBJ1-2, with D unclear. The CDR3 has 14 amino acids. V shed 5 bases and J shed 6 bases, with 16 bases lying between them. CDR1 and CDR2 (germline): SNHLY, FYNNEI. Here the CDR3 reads CASSLGGWQDGYTF. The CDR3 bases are TGTGCCAGCAGTCTAGGAGGGTGGCAAGATGGCTACACCTTC.

The CDR3 region is CARSKTAYEQYF. In DNA form, the CDR3 reads TGTGCCAGGAGTAAGACAGCATACGAGCAGTACTTC. The chain uses TRBV6-6 and TRBJ2-7; perhaps TRBD1 as D (5 bases). The CDR3 is 12 amino acids. CDR1 is MNHNY and CDR2 is SVGAGI in the germline V gene (reference sequence). Trimming cost V 9 bases and J 4 bases, with 13 bases left between them.

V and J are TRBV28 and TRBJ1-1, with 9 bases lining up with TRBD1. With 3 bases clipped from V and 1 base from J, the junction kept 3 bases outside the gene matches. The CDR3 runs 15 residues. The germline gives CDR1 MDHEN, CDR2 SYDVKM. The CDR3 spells CASSFPDRGNTEAFF. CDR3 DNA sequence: TGTGCCAGCAGTTTCCCGGACAGGGGGAACACTGAAGCTTTCTTT.

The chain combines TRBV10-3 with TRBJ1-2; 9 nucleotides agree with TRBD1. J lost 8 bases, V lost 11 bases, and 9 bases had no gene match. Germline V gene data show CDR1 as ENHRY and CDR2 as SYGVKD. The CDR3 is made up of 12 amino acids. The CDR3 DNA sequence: TGTGCCGCGGAGACAGGGGGAAAGGGCTACACCTTC. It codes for CAAETGGKGYTF.

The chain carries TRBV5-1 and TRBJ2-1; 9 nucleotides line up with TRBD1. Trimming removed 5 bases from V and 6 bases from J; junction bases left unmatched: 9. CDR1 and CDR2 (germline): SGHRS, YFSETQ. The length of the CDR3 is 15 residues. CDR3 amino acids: CASSLGQGSGNEQFF. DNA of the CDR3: TGCGCCAGCAGTCTGGGACAGGGTTCCGGCAATGAGCAGTTCTTC.

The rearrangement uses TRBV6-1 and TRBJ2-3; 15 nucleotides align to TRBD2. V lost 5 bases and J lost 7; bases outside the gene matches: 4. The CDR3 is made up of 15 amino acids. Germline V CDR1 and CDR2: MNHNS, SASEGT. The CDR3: CASSSGLAGGHTQYF. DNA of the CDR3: TGTGCCAGCAGTTCGGGACTAGCGGGGGGCCATACGCAGTATTTT.

DNA of the CDR3: TGTGCCAGCAAGGCAACTTCGACAGGGACAGATACGCAGTATTTT. It is translated as CASKATSTGTDTQYF. The rearrangement uses TRBV2 and TRBJ2-3; 7 bases align to TRBD1. The CDR3 has 15 residues. The germline V gene encodes CDR1 SNHLY and CDR2 FYNNEI. The V segment lost 7 bases and the J segment 3 bases; nucleotides outside the gene matches: 10.

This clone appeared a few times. The CDR3 region has the DNA TGTGCCACAAGAATGGGACTAGCGGGGGGTTCCTCTGGGGCCAACGTCCTGACTTTC. It is translated as CATRMGLAGGSSGANVLTF. This sequence joins TRBV10-3 and TRBJ2-6; 15 nucleotides line up with TRBD2. CDR3 size: 19 residues. The germline CDR1 and CDR2 sequences are ENHRY and SYGVKD. The ends lost 10 bases at V and 0 bases at J; junction bases unmatched: 10.

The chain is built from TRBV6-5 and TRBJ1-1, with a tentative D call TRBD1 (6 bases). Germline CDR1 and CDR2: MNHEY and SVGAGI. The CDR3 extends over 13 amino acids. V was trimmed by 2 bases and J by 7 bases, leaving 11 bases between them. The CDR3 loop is CASSYVQGFEAFF. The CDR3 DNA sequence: TGTGCCAGCAGTTACGTACAGGGTTTTGAAGCTTTCTTT.